This T cell receptor (beta chain) was found in a study of cytomegalovirus exposure and HLA in healthy donors. The CDR3 is 14 residues long. CDR1 and CDR2 from the germline V gene are SGHRS and YFSETQ. The ends lost 4 bases at V and 6 bases at J; junction bases unmatched: 5. Primers for the PCR totalled 60 Vbeta and 13 Jbeta. The data were produced by immunoSEQ multiplex PCR, yet TCRdb's version contains in-frame clones alone and is incomplete. The repertoire consists of about 250,000 clones, with 80% to 95% occurring once and the leading ten covering approximately 1.5%. Input material: PBMCs. The chain combines TRBV5-1 with TRBJ2-2; TRBD1 matches 8 bases. The clonotype comes from a girl aged 2 to 10 in good health and CMV-seronegative. This chain's CDR3 is CASSGWTGPGELFF. DNA of the CDR3: TGCGCCAGCAGCGGATGGACAGGGCCCGGGGAGCTGTTTTTT.